The 24 T cell receptor beta chains below come from one sample, sequenced in a study of control samples from healthy donors and cancer patients. Sequencing was performed with immunoSEQ multiplex PCR; in TCRdb, only in-frame clones are kept and a portion is missing. The repertoire holds around 84,000 clones, with 91% as singletons. The sequenced sample was blood. These receptors were taken from a man aged 25-45 years in good health.

The V gene is TRBV24-1, the J gene TRBJ2-1; 8 positions agree with TRBD1. V was pared by 5 bases and J by 2 bases, with 4 bases of the junction left unmatched. Germline V gene lookup returns CDR1 KGHDR and CDR2 SFDVKD. The CDR3 loop spans 15 amino acids. The CDR3 DNA follows: TGTGCCACCAGTGCCGGGACAGGAGCCTACAATGAGCAGTTCTTC. Translation gives CATSAGTGAYNEQFF.

The rearrangement links TRBV30 to TRBJ1-5; weak D call: TRBD1 (5 bases). Germline CDR1 GTSNPN, CDR2 SVGIG (reference sequence). V shed 2 bases and J shed 4 bases, with 21 bases lying between them. The CDR3 runs to 17 residues. The CDR3 spells CAWSPFREGRKNQPQHF. The CDR3 DNA reads TGTGCCTGGAGTCCCTTCAGGGAGGGGCGCAAAAATCAGCCCCAGCATTTT.

V usage is TRBV9 and J usage is TRBJ1-6; 10 bases fit TRBD1. Germline loops: CDR1 SGDLS, CDR2 YYNGEE. With V trimmed by 4 bases and J by 7 bases, 8 bases remained unmatched. The CDR3 contains 16 residues. The CDR3 region is CASSPRGQGDNSPLHF. CDR3 coding DNA: TGTGCCAGCAGCCCTCGAGGACAGGGGGACAATTCACCCCTCCACTTT.

About this clone: One end of the junction is discordant with germline, which a read error may explain. The V gene is TRBV7-7, the J gene TRBJ2-1; 8 bases line up with TRBD2. The CDR3 totals 15 residues. CDR1 is SSHAT and CDR2 is FNYEAQ in the germline V gene (reference sequence). The CDR3 nucleotides read TGTGCTAGCAGCTTTCGACTAGCGTCCTACAATGAGCAGTTCTTC. Translating it yields CASSFRLASYNEQFF.

This chain connects TRBV7-9 to TRBJ2-5; the D is unclear. Per the germline V gene, CDR1 is SEHNR and CDR2 is FQNEAQ (reference sequence). The CDR3 totals 14 residues. The V end was cut by 5 bases, the J end by 3 bases, with 13 bases between. This CDR3 reads CASSKATWEETQYF. Written as DNA, the CDR3 is TGTGCCAGCAGCAAGGCCACTTGGGAAGAGACCCAGTACTTC.

The chain uses TRBV2 and TRBJ2-5; no clear D gene. Trimming cost V 6 bases and J 2 bases, with 16 bases left between them. Looked up from germline, CDR1 is SNHLY and CDR2 is FYNNEI. The CDR3 extends over 15 amino acids. The chain's CDR3 is CASRNKGYPQETQYF. CDR3 bases: TGTGCCAGCAGGAACAAGGGATATCCGCAAGAGACCCAGTACTTC. The whole variable domain, remainder taken from reference TRBV2 and TRBJ2-5, is EPEVTQTPSHQVTQMGQEVILRCVPISNHLYFYWYRQILGQKVEFLVSFYNNEISEKSEIFDDQFSVERPDGSNFTLKIRSTKLEDSAMYFCASRNKGYPQETQYFGPGTRLLVL.

The rearrangement uses TRBV7-9 and TRBJ1-2; D gene ambiguous. Germline V lookup: CDR1 SEHNR, CDR2 FQNEAQ (reference sequence). The CDR3 has 15 residues. V was clipped by 6 bases and J by 4 bases, with 18 bases between them. The DNA for the CDR3 is TGTGCCAGCAGTCAGACGCGGCAGACATTCTATGGCTACACCTTC. Protein product: CASSQTRQTFYGYTF.

This chain joins TRBV19 and TRBJ2-3; D not certain. V was clipped by 0 bases and J by 4 bases, with 11 bases between them. The CDR3 contains 15 residues. The germline gives CDR1 LNHDA, CDR2 SQIVND (reference sequence). The CDR3 nucleotides read TGTGCCAGTAGTATAGATGGGTTCGGCGCAGATACGCAGTATTTT. Translation: CASSIDGFGADTQYF.

This chain connects TRBV6-1 to TRBJ2-7, with D perhaps TRBD2 (5 bases). CDR1 is MNHNS and CDR2 is SASEGT in the germline V gene. With 2 bases removed from V and 3 bases from J, the gap between germline ends came to 8 bases. This CDR3 has 13 residues. Here the CDR3 DNA reads TGTGCCAGCAGTGAATTAGGGAGCTACGAGCAGTACTTC. Translation: CASSELGSYEQYF.

The chain couples TRBV7-2 to TRBJ2-1, with TRBD1 as a possible D gene (5 bases). The CDR3 consists of 12 residues. Germline V lookup: CDR1 SGHTA, CDR2 FQGNSA. The V end was cut by 5 bases, the J end by 15 bases, with 17 bases between. CDR3 nucleotide sequence: TGTGCCAGCAGCCTGCGTGGGGCTTCGGTGTTCTTC. Translation: CASSLRGASVFF.

This chain links TRBV29-1 with TRBJ2-5; a possible D gene is TRBD2 (6 bases). CDR3 length equals 13 residues. V was trimmed by 4 bases and J by 2 bases, leaving 11 bases between them. The germline CDR1 and CDR2 sequences are SQVTM and ANQGSEA. The CDR3 coding sequence is TGCAGCGTTGCCGGGAGCCAACAAGAGACCCAGTACTTC. This translates into CSVAGSQQETQYF.

The chain links TRBV6-2 or TRBV6-3 to TRBJ2-5; tentatively, D is TRBD1 or TRBD2 (6 bases each). The CDR3 consists of 13 residues. Per the germline V gene, CDR1 is MNHEY and CDR2 is SVGEGT. Trimming left V 4 bases short and J 5 bases short, with 11 bases between. CDR3 in DNA: TGTGCCAGCAGTTGGCAGGGGAGGGAGACCCAGTACTTC. It is translated as CASSWQGRETQYF.

This chain connects TRBV15 to TRBJ1-1; 8 nucleotides agree with TRBD1. V lost 5 bases to trimming and J lost 2 bases; unmatched junction nucleotides: 10. The V gene's germline CDR1 is LNHNV and CDR2 YYDKDF (reference sequence). This CDR3 is built from 16 residues. CDR3 sequence reads: CATSAGRGQGNTEAFF. CDR3 DNA sequence: TGTGCCACCAGCGCTGGCAGGGGGCAGGGTAACACTGAAGCTTTCTTT.

This chain joins TRBV7-9 and TRBJ1-6, with a possible D match to TRBD1 (6 bases). Trimming left V 4 bases short and J 5 bases short, with 18 bases between. This CDR3 has 17 residues. Germline CDR1 reads SEHNR; CDR2 reads FQNEAQ (reference sequence). The CDR3 region is CASSSAPTGRNNSPLHF. The CDR3 region has the DNA TGTGCCAGCAGCTCAGCCCCGACAGGCCGTAATAATTCACCCCTCCACTTT. The full variable domain, its missing parts supplied by reference TRBV7-9 and TRBJ1-6, is DTGVSQNPRHKITKRGQNVTFRCDPISEHNRLYWYRQTLGQGPEFLTYFQNEAQLEKSRLLSDRFSAERPKGSFSTLEIQRTEQGDSAMYLCASSSAPTGRNNSPLHFGNGTRLTVT.

In the case of this clone: At one of its ends the junction is not consistent with the germline gene, which may arise from a read error. The chain combines TRBV6-4 with TRBJ1-4; D is possibly TRBD1 (6 bases). The CDR3 is 10 amino acids. Per the germline V gene, CDR1 is MRHNA and CDR2 is SNTAGT. CDR3 DNA sequence: TGTGCCAGCAGCACAGGGCGGTCCTACTTT. Encoded protein: CASSTGRSYF.

J is TRBJ2-3 and V is TRBV4-3, with D unclear. Trimming took off 0 bases at V and 1 base at J, with 5 bases between the two ends. The CDR3 sequence is 14 residues long. CDR1 and CDR2 from the germline V gene are LGHNA and YSLEER. The CDR3 spells CASSQDQGTDTQYF. For the CDR3, the DNA is TGCGCCAGCAGCCAAGATCAGGGCACAGATACGCAGTATTTT.

The V and J genes are TRBV10-3 and TRBJ1-5; unclear D gene. V shed 3 bases and J shed 7 bases, with 13 bases lying between them. Germline values: CDR1 ENHRY, CDR2 SYGVKD. The CDR3 contains 14 residues. CDR3 nucleotide sequence: TGTGCCATCAGTGAAGGCGCCTCGGGGCAGCCCCAGCATTTT. It specifies CAISEGASGQPQHF.

The V and J genes are TRBV7-9 and TRBJ1-4, with D perhaps TRBD1 (5 bases). The length of the CDR3 is 14 residues. The V and J ends lost 0 bases and 4 bases respectively, with 6 bases between them. Germline V gene data show CDR1 as SEHNR and CDR2 as FQNEAQ (reference sequence). The CDR3 loop reads CASSLAQVNEKLFF. The CDR3 region has the DNA TGTGCCAGCAGCTTAGCACAGGTTAATGAAAAACTGTTTTTT.

This clone was detected a few times. The chain links TRBV19 to TRBJ2-4; D gene uncertain. This CDR3 contains 12 residues. Germline CDR1 reads LNHDA; CDR2 reads SQIVND (reference sequence). Trimming pared 3 bases from V and 6 bases from J, leaving 6 bases between. Here the CDR3 reads CASSIPGNIQYF. The CDR3 DNA reads as TGTGCCAGTAGTATCCCGGGAAACATTCAGTACTTC.

J is TRBJ2-7 and V is TRBV5-4; TRBD2 matches 10 bases. The J segment lost 3 bases and the V segment lost 3 bases, leaving 3 bases of the junction unmatched. Germline values: CDR1 SGHNT, CDR2 YYREEE (reference sequence). The CDR3 is 14 amino acids. The CDR3 region has the DNA TGTGCCAGCAGCTCCGGGACTAGCGTCTACGAGCAGTACTTC. This codes for CASSSGTSVYEQYF. Full variable domain (rest looked up from reference TRBV5-4 and TRBJ2-7): ETGVTQSPTHLIKTRGQQVTLRCSSQSGHNTVSWYQQALGQGPQFIFQYYREEENGRGNFPPRFSGLQFPNYSSELNVNALELDDSALYLCASSSGTSVYEQYFGPGTRLTVT.

The V call is TRBV5-1, the J call TRBJ1-3; a weak D match, TRBD1 (5 bases). The germline V gene encodes CDR1 SGHRS and CDR2 YFSETQ. V lost 0 bases to trimming and J lost 8 bases, with 18 bases between them. The CDR3 consists of 16 residues. The CDR3 reads CASSLGAGRGAHTIYF. The CDR3 coding sequence is TGCGCCAGCAGCTTGGGCGCAGGGCGAGGGGCACACACCATATATTTT.

The genes are TRBV7-2 and TRBJ2-1; 11 nucleotides line up with TRBD2. This CDR3 region has 16 residues. The V gene end was trimmed by 2 bases and the J gene end by 9 bases; junction bases not matched to a gene: 9. Germline CDR1 is SGHTA and CDR2 is FQGNSA. The CDR3 region is CASSLSHSGRALEQFF. The CDR3 DNA follows: TGTGCCAGCAGCTTATCACATAGCGGGAGGGCCCTTGAGCAGTTCTTC.

The table lists this clone with a few counts. The chain couples TRBV5-6 to TRBJ2-2; tentatively, D is TRBD2 (5 bases). Deletions cut 2 bases from V and 4 bases from J, with 9 bases between. This CDR3 spans 14 amino acids. From germline, CDR1 is SGHDT and CDR2 YYEEEE. CDR3 DNA sequence: TGTGCCAGCAGCTTTCGGGGATTCACCGGGGAGCTGTTTTTT. It yields the protein CASSFRGFTGELFF. Combining the CDR3 with reference TRBV5-6 and TRBJ2-2 gives the whole variable domain DAGVTQSPTHLIKTRGQQVTLRCSPKSGHDTVSWYQQALGQGPQFIFQYYEEEERQRGNFPDRFSGHQFPNYSSELNVNALLLGDSALYLCASSFRGFTGELFFGEGSRLTVL.

The chain employs TRBV4-2 and TRBJ2-3; D is ambiguous. Deletions cut 0 bases from V and 1 base from J, with 11 bases between. The V gene's germline CDR1 is LGHNA and CDR2 YNFKEQ. This CDR3 region has 16 residues. The CDR3 DNA reads TGTGCCAGCAGCCAAGATAAGTCCTGGGGCACAGATACGCAGTATTTT. This sequence encodes CASSQDKSWGTDTQYF.